What follows is one T cell receptor beta chain and its context. This entry belongs to a study of T-cell memory formation after mild COVID-19. The CDR3 length is 15 residues. The V gene's germline CDR1 is MNHEY and CDR2 SVGAGI. The V and J ends lost 10 bases and 4 bases, in that order; junction bases with no gene match: 13. TCRdb used MiXCR to reprocess the 5' RACE reads, holding one entry per CDR3 protein. The profile shows a few hundred thousand distinct CDR3 sequences, roughly 8% of them singletons. Material: PBMCs or a T cell subset sorted from them (not recorded which). This sequence joins TRBV6-5 and TRBJ2-1; 7 bases line up with TRBD1. The TCR sequence derives from a man aged 18 to 29 who had mild COVID-19 (a few samples of this study predate the infection). Cell type and time point are not known. This CDR3 reads CATSGRDRVYNEQFF. The DNA for the CDR3 is TGTGCCACCTCGGGCCGGGACAGAGTTTACAATGAGCAGTTCTTC.